These T cell receptor beta chains were read from a single sample in a study of control samples from healthy donors and cancer patients. Profiling relied on immunoSEQ multiplex PCR, and the TCRdb table lists in-frame clones only, not all of them. Counted here are 120,000 or so clones, 80% to 90% occurring once; the ten biggest clones make up about 8.7%. The sample consisted of blood. Source of these receptors: a middle-aged man in good health. Each CDR3 is given with its conserved first and last residue. The order of the fields is V gene, D gene, J gene, clone size, CDR3 DNA, CDR3 protein. D genes are given only for firm matches. Size tells how often a clone was seen (once, few, many) or the class of an expanded clone, and some rows leave it out.

V gene: TRBV3-1/TRBV3-2; D gene: -; J gene: TRBJ1-1; clone size: -; CDR3 DNA: TGTGCCAGCAGCCATCTACGTCTGGGGGCAGGGCGAATGAACACTGAAGCTTTCTTT; CDR3 protein: CASSHLRLGAGRMNTEAFF
V gene: TRBV24-1; D gene: -; J gene: TRBJ1-1; clone size: -; CDR3 DNA: TGTGCCACCAGTGAGGGCCTTCTGAACACTGAAGCTTTCTTT; CDR3 protein: CATSEGLLNTEAFF
V gene: TRBV5-6; D gene: -; J gene: TRBJ2-5; clone size: -; CDR3 DNA: TGTGCCAGCAGCTTGATGCAGGGAAAAGAGACCCAGTACTTC; CDR3 protein: CASSLMQGKETQYF
V gene: TRBV10-1; D gene: -; J gene: TRBJ1-1; clone size: -; CDR3 DNA: TGCGCCAGCAGTGAGTCCAGGGCCACTGAAGCTTTCTTT; CDR3 protein: CASSESRATEAFF
V gene: TRBV7-2; D gene: TRBD1; J gene: TRBJ1-2; clone size: -; CDR3 DNA: TGTGCCAGCAGCTTAGCGACAGGGGCCTATGGCTACACCTTC; CDR3 protein: CASSLATGAYGYTF
V gene: TRBV6-5; D gene: -; J gene: TRBJ2-7; clone size: once; CDR3 DNA: TGTGCCAGCAGAACTATCTACGAGCAGTACTTC; CDR3 protein: CASRTIYEQYF
V gene: TRBV19; D gene: -; J gene: TRBJ2-2; clone size: -; CDR3 DNA: TGTGCCAGTAGTATCCCGGCAGCCAACACCGGGGAGCTGTTTTTT; CDR3 protein: CASSIPAANTGELFF
V gene: TRBV24-1; D gene: -; J gene: TRBJ1-2; clone size: -; CDR3 DNA: TGTGCCACCAGTGATTTTACGGGCCCAGGAGGAGGCTACACCTTC; CDR3 protein: CATSDFTGPGGGYTF
V gene: TRBV25-1; D gene: -; J gene: TRBJ1-2; clone size: -; CDR3 DNA: TGTGCCAGCAGTGACCGACGGGGGACATTTAACTATGGCTACACCTTC; CDR3 protein: CASSDRRGTFNYGYTF
V gene: TRBV19; D gene: -; J gene: TRBJ2-5; clone size: -; CDR3 DNA: TGTGCCAGTAGCCGACCCGGAAAGTACTTC; CDR3 protein: CASSRPGKYF
V gene: TRBV25-1; D gene: -; J gene: TRBJ2-5; clone size: few; CDR3 DNA: TGTGCCAGCAGTGAGCGGGGGCATCAAGAGACCCAGTACTTC; CDR3 protein: CASSERGHQETQYF
V gene: TRBV7-9; D gene: -; J gene: TRBJ2-5; clone size: -; CDR3 DNA: TGTGCCAGCAGACCCCGGGACGTCCTCGCGGGGTGGGAGACCCAGTACTTC; CDR3 protein: CASRPRDVLAGWETQYF
V gene: TRBV6-1; D gene: -; J gene: TRBJ1-2; clone size: -; CDR3 DNA: TGTGCCAGCAGTGAAGTAGCAGGTCATGGCTACACCTTC; CDR3 protein: CASSEVAGHGYTF
V gene: TRBV7-6; D gene: -; J gene: TRBJ1-5; clone size: -; CDR3 DNA: TGTGCCAGCAGTTCGGAAACAGGGTCGGGACAGCCCCAGCATTTT; CDR3 protein: CASSSETGSGQPQHF
V gene: TRBV25-1; D gene: -; J gene: TRBJ1-3; clone size: -; CDR3 DNA: TGTGCCAGCAGTGAACCCGGGACTGGAAACACCATATATTTT; CDR3 protein: CASSEPGTGNTIYF
V gene: TRBV29-1; D gene: TRBD1; J gene: TRBJ1-1; clone size: -; CDR3 DNA: TGCAGCGACCAGACAGGGAAGGGTGAAGCTTTCTTT; CDR3 protein: CSDQTGKGEAFF
V gene: TRBV9; D gene: -; J gene: TRBJ1-2; clone size: -; CDR3 DNA: TGTGCCAGCAGCGAGGGGAACTATGGCTACACCTTC; CDR3 protein: CASSEGNYGYTF
V gene: TRBV29-1; D gene: TRBD2; J gene: TRBJ2-7; clone size: -; CDR3 DNA: TGCAGCGTTGGAGCGGGGTCCAGGGACGAGCAGTACTTC; CDR3 protein: CSVGAGSRDEQYF
V gene: TRBV11-3; D gene: TRBD1; J gene: TRBJ1-2; clone size: -; CDR3 DNA: TGTGCCAGCAGCTCGTACAGCGACAGGGGTAACTATGGCTACACCTTC; CDR3 protein: CASSSYSDRGNYGYTF
V gene: TRBV2; D gene: -; J gene: TRBJ1-2; clone size: once; CDR3 DNA: TGTGCCAGCAGGCCCAACCAGGGGCACTATGGCTACACCTTC; CDR3 protein: CASRPNQGHYGYTF
V gene: TRBV5-1; D gene: -; J gene: TRBJ2-5; clone size: -; CDR3 DNA: TGCGCCAGCAGCCCCGACGGGGGAGAGACCCAGTACTTC; CDR3 protein: CASSPDGGETQYF
V gene: TRBV5-1; D gene: TRBD2; J gene: TRBJ2-5; clone size: -; CDR3 DNA: TGCGCCAGCAGCGGCGGACTAGTACAAGAGACCCAGTACTTC; CDR3 protein: CASSGGLVQETQYF
V gene: TRBV4-1; D gene: -; J gene: TRBJ2-5; clone size: -; CDR3 DNA: TGCGCCAGCAGCCCGACTAGGAGGGGCCAAGAGACCCAGTACTTC; CDR3 protein: CASSPTRRGQETQYF
V gene: TRBV6-1; D gene: TRBD2; J gene: TRBJ2-3; clone size: -; CDR3 DNA: TGTGCCAGCAGTGAAGTACCTAGCGGGGGCGGGTCGCAAGGATATTTT; CDR3 protein: CASSEVPSGGGSQGYF
V gene: TRBV2; D gene: -; J gene: TRBJ1-3; clone size: once; CDR3 DNA: TGTGCCAGCAGTGAAGTTCCGGGGACAACTGCGGCTAGAAACACCATATATTTT; CDR3 protein: CASSEVPGTTAARNTIYF
V gene: TRBV19; D gene: -; J gene: TRBJ1-5; clone size: -; CDR3 DNA: TGTGCCAGCCCGTCGGGCAGGGCCCGCTATAGCAATCAGCCCCAGCATTTT; CDR3 protein: CASPSGRARYSNQPQHF
V gene: TRBV12-3/TRBV12-4; D gene: -; J gene: TRBJ1-2; clone size: -; CDR3 DNA: TGTGCCAGCAGAAATTTGCGCGAAGGCTACACCTTC; CDR3 protein: CASRNLREGYTF
V gene: TRBV18; D gene: -; J gene: TRBJ1-1; clone size: -; CDR3 DNA: TGTGCCAGCTCTGAGGAGCCGAACACTGAAGCTTTCTTT; CDR3 protein: CASSEEPNTEAFF
V gene: TRBV6-6; D gene: -; J gene: TRBJ1-4; clone size: -; CDR3 DNA: TGTGCCAGCAGTTACCAAGAAACTAATGAAAAACTGTTTTTT; CDR3 protein: CASSYQETNEKLFF
V gene: TRBV30; D gene: -; J gene: TRBJ2-7; clone size: once; CDR3 DNA: TGTGCCTGGAGCCGTCGTTACGAGCAGTACTTC; CDR3 protein: CAWSRRYEQYF
V gene: TRBV7-2; D gene: TRBD1; J gene: TRBJ1-6; clone size: once; CDR3 DNA: TGTGCCAGCAGCTTAGTGACAGGGGGGGCCCGGCCCCTCCACTTT; CDR3 protein: CASSLVTGGARPLHF
V gene: TRBV7-2; D gene: -; J gene: TRBJ1-5; clone size: few; CDR3 DNA: TGTGCCAGCAGCTTAGAAGGGCGTCAGCCCCAGCATTTT; CDR3 protein: CASSLEGRQPQHF
V gene: TRBV14; D gene: TRBD2; J gene: TRBJ2-1; clone size: few; CDR3 DNA: TGTGCCAGCAGCCAGTTACGGGACTACTCCTACAATGAGCAGTTCTTC; CDR3 protein: CASSQLRDYSYNEQFF
V gene: TRBV5-6; D gene: -; J gene: TRBJ2-3; clone size: -; CDR3 DNA: TGTGCCAGCAGCTTGAACGGGGGTGGAGATACGCAGTATTTT; CDR3 protein: CASSLNGGGDTQYF
V gene: TRBV7-9; D gene: -; J gene: TRBJ2-2; clone size: -; CDR3 DNA: TGTGCCAGCAGCAGCTTTCTGGGTAGCACCGGGGAGCTGTTTTTT; CDR3 protein: CASSSFLGSTGELFF
V gene: TRBV7-3; D gene: TRBD1; J gene: TRBJ2-3; clone size: -; CDR3 DNA: TGTGCCAGCGGTGAGGGGGCCACAGATACGCAGTATTTT; CDR3 protein: CASGEGATDTQYF
V gene: TRBV6-5; D gene: TRBD1; J gene: TRBJ2-7; clone size: -; CDR3 DNA: TGTGCCAGCAGGACAGGGGGCAGGTACGAGCAGTACTTC; CDR3 protein: CASRTGGRYEQYF
V gene: TRBV5-1; D gene: TRBD2; J gene: TRBJ2-7; clone size: -; CDR3 DNA: TGCGCCAGCAGCTTCTCCCCGGGACTAGTTGTTTCCTACGAGCAGTACTTC; CDR3 protein: CASSFSPGLVVSYEQYF
V gene: TRBV7-2; D gene: TRBD1; J gene: TRBJ1-2; clone size: few; CDR3 DNA: TGTGCCAGCAGCTCCCGGGACAGGGCTGGATTCGCGAATGGCTACACCTTC; CDR3 protein: CASSSRDRAGFANGYTF
V gene: TRBV12-5; D gene: -; J gene: TRBJ1-2; clone size: -; CDR3 DNA: TGTGCTAGTGGTTTGGTATCGATCTACAGGGACGCGTATGGCTACACCTTC; CDR3 protein: CASGLVSIYRDAYGYTF
V gene: TRBV4-3; D gene: TRBD2; J gene: TRBJ2-5; clone size: -; CDR3 DNA: TGCGCCAGCAGCCAAGGGGGGGGCCAAGAGACCCAGTACTTC; CDR3 protein: CASSQGGGQETQYF
V gene: TRBV6-1; D gene: -; J gene: TRBJ1-3; clone size: -; CDR3 DNA: TGTGCCAGCAGTGATCAGGGTCGGTCTGGAAACACCATATATTTT; CDR3 protein: CASSDQGRSGNTIYF
V gene: TRBV11-3; D gene: -; J gene: TRBJ2-5; clone size: -; CDR3 DNA: TGTGCCAGCAGCCCAACCAGACTAGGCCAAGAGACCCAGTACTTC; CDR3 protein: CASSPTRLGQETQYF
V gene: TRBV7-2; D gene: -; J gene: TRBJ1-4; clone size: -; CDR3 DNA: TGTGCCAGCAGCTTAGCCGGGACGGTGAGGAATGAAAAACTGTTTTTT; CDR3 protein: CASSLAGTVRNEKLFF
V gene: TRBV7-9; D gene: TRBD2; J gene: TRBJ2-3; clone size: -; CDR3 DNA: TGTGCCAGCAGCAACAGCGGGGGGGCCGATACGCAGTATTTT; CDR3 protein: CASSNSGGADTQYF
V gene: TRBV18; D gene: TRBD2; J gene: TRBJ2-5; clone size: -; CDR3 DNA: TGTGCCAGCGACACCGGCTCGCGGGGGTACCAAGAGACCCAGTACTTC; CDR3 protein: CASDTGSRGYQETQYF
V gene: TRBV11-3; D gene: -; J gene: TRBJ1-1; clone size: -; CDR3 DNA: TGTGCCAGCAACGACTTAAACTCGAACACTGAAGCTTTCTTT; CDR3 protein: CASNDLNSNTEAFF
V gene: TRBV19; D gene: -; J gene: TRBJ1-2; clone size: -; CDR3 DNA: TGTGCCAGTACCCTCTCCCGGGGGAACTATGGCTACACCTTC; CDR3 protein: CASTLSRGNYGYTF
V gene: TRBV24-1; D gene: -; J gene: TRBJ1-5; clone size: -; CDR3 DNA: TGTGCCACCAGTGATTTTCGGGGGAGTCAGCCCCAGCATTTT; CDR3 protein: CATSDFRGSQPQHF
V gene: TRBV20-1; D gene: -; J gene: TRBJ1-2; clone size: -; CDR3 DNA: TGCAGTGCTAGGCCGGACGGGTGGTACACCTTC; CDR3 protein: CSARPDGWYTF
V gene: TRBV7-2; D gene: -; J gene: TRBJ1-1; clone size: -; CDR3 DNA: TGTGCCAGCAGCTTAGACAGATTAAGATTACGGGGCACTGAAGCTTTCTTT; CDR3 protein: CASSLDRLRLRGTEAFF
V gene: TRBV18; D gene: -; J gene: TRBJ2-3; clone size: -; CDR3 DNA: TGTGCCAGCTCACCTCGTAGAGATACGCAGTATTTT; CDR3 protein: CASSPRRDTQYF
V gene: TRBV7-2; D gene: -; J gene: TRBJ2-1; clone size: -; CDR3 DNA: TGTGCCAGCAGCTCAACCCCTTACAATGAGCAGTTCTTC; CDR3 protein: CASSSTPYNEQFF
V gene: TRBV24-1; D gene: -; J gene: TRBJ1-2; clone size: -; CDR3 DNA: TGTGCCACCGGCCAGCGGGACCTCGTAGGGGGCTACACCTTC; CDR3 protein: CATGQRDLVGGYTF
V gene: TRBV24-1; D gene: TRBD2; J gene: TRBJ2-5; clone size: -; CDR3 DNA: TGTGCCACCAGTGACGGGACTAGCGGGGGACCTTGGTACCAAGAGACCCAGTACTTC; CDR3 protein: CATSDGTSGGPWYQETQYF
V gene: TRBV7-9; D gene: -; J gene: TRBJ1-5; clone size: -; CDR3 DNA: TGTGCCAGCAGCAAGGCCTTGGGTCAGCCCCAGCATTTT; CDR3 protein: CASSKALGQPQHF
V gene: TRBV19; D gene: -; J gene: TRBJ1-4; clone size: -; CDR3 DNA: TGTGCCAGTAGTGAATGGACAGAAAACCATGAAAAACTGTTTTTT; CDR3 protein: CASSEWTENHEKLFF
V gene: TRBV10-1; D gene: -; J gene: TRBJ2-3; clone size: -; CDR3 DNA: TGCGCCAGCAGTGAGGAGGCTAGCTTTATTATGAATACGCAGTATTTT; CDR3 protein: CASSEEASFIMNTQYF
V gene: TRBV7-2; D gene: -; J gene: TRBJ1-5; clone size: -; CDR3 DNA: TGTGCCAGCAGGCCGAATGCCCTCAATAGCAATCAGCCCCAGCATTTT; CDR3 protein: CASRPNALNSNQPQHF